The 27 T cell receptor beta chains below were found in one sample sequenced in a study of blood T cells in healthy people across ages. Primers used in a second PCR of about 6 to 11 cycles were a sample-barcoded 5' primer and a J-beta primer mix. TCRdb re-analysed the 5' RACE reads in MiXCR, keeping a single row per CDR3 protein. Of about 800,000 distinct CDR3 sequences detected, about 25% appear once; the ten largest clones hold approximately 4%. The same data also went into a second study, on T cells of mothers and their children.

Sequences were obtained from blood. Receptor source: a boy younger than 18 in good health.

This clonotype was observed a handful of times. The chain couples TRBV3-1 to TRBJ1-1, with a tentative D call TRBD1 (5 bases). This CDR3 has 13 amino acids. CDR1 LGHDT and CDR2 YNNKEL come from the germline V gene (reference sequence). V was cut by 0 bases and J by 8 bases, with 10 bases left in between. CDR3 in amino acids: CASSQEVRGEAFF. In DNA form, the CDR3 reads TGTGCCAGCAGCCAAGAGGTTAGGGGAGAAGCTTTCTTT.

This clonotype was picked up a small number of times. This chain connects TRBV6-1 to TRBJ2-3; D perhaps matches TRBD2 (6 bases). This CDR3 has 13 residues. From germline, CDR1 is MNHNS and CDR2 SASEGT. The V and J ends lost 6 bases and 6 bases respectively, with 13 bases between them. CDR3 sequence: CASRVAGGDTQYF. The DNA for the CDR3 is TGTGCCAGCAGAGTCGCTGGAGGGGATACGCAGTATTTT.

This clonotype was observed a handful of times. This rearrangement joins TRBV7-9 to TRBJ2-1; tentative D call: TRBD2 (6 bases). Trimming pared 5 bases from V and 8 bases from J, leaving 19 bases between. The CDR3 is 15 amino acids. Germline CDR1 and CDR2: SEHNR and FQNEAQ (reference sequence). The chain's CDR3 is CASSLAGPITDEQFF. The CDR3 DNA sequence: TGTGCCAGCAGCCTCGCGGGACCCATAACGGATGAGCAGTTCTTC.

This chain joins TRBV4-2 and TRBJ2-1; 9 bases line up with TRBD1. Germline trimming cut 0 bases from V and 9 bases from J; bases unmatched to any gene: 9. CDR3 length: 16 amino acids. In germline, CDR1 is LGHNA, CDR2 YNFKEQ. CDR3 nucleotide sequence: TGTGCCAGCAGCCAAGATGACGACAGGGGGTATGGTGAGCAGTTCTTC. This translates into CASSQDDDRGYGEQFF.

The gene calls are TRBV14 and TRBJ2-7; perhaps TRBD1 as D (6 bases). The CDR3 length is 16 residues. Between the trimmed V and J ends, which lost 4 bases and 3 bases, there was a span of 19 bases. Germline V lookup: CDR1 SGHDN, CDR2 FVKESK. CDR3 sequence: CASSLDGTKTGYEQYF. DNA of the CDR3: TGTGCCAGCAGCCTCGACGGGACAAAAACGGGCTACGAGCAGTACTTC.

Notes on this clonotype: The junction departs from germline at one end; a sequencing error may be responsible. The V gene is TRBV7-2, the J gene TRBJ2-5; no reliable D call. CDR3 length: 12 residues. In germline, CDR1 is SGHTA, CDR2 FQGNSA. CDR3 DNA sequence: TGTGCCAGCAGCTTAGCTCTAGAGGCCCAGTACTTC. It specifies CASSLALEAQYF.

This clonotype has just a few counts. The chain has TRBV4-1 and TRBJ2-5; 12 bases agree with TRBD2. The V gene's germline CDR1 is MGHRA and CDR2 YSYEKL. The CDR3 consists of 17 residues. Trimming cost V 1 base and J 2 bases; bases outside gene matches: 5. The CDR3 DNA sequence: TGCGCCAGCAGCCAAGGCATCCTAGCGGGGGGGCAAGAGACCCAGTACTTC. Translated: CASSQGILAGGQETQYF.

This clonotype was picked up many times. This chain links TRBV29-1 with TRBJ2-7, with 8 positions matching TRBD1. Germline-derived CDR1 and CDR2 are SQVTM and ANQGSEA. After removal of 3 bases from V and 2 bases from J, the junction contained 6 bases not matched to a gene. This CDR3 region has 14 residues. CDR3 sequence: CSVDEGTGTYEQYF. DNA of the CDR3: TGCAGCGTTGACGAGGGGACAGGCACCTACGAGCAGTACTTC.

This clonotype was counted a few times. The V call is TRBV20-1, the J call TRBJ2-5; 14 bases align to TRBD2. CDR1 and CDR2 (germline): DFQATT, SNEGSKA (reference sequence). This CDR3 has 19 amino acids. After removal of 3 bases from V and 5 bases from J, the junction contained 17 bases not matched to a gene. This CDR3 reads CSASAPPSGTSGSGETQYF. CDR3 DNA sequence: TGCAGTGCTAGCGCCCCCCCCTCCGGGACTAGCGGGAGTGGCGAGACCCAGTACTTC.

V usage is TRBV7-3 and J usage is TRBJ2-3; 8 positions agree with TRBD2. This CDR3 region has 18 residues. After removal of 0 bases from V and 2 bases from J, the junction contained 10 bases not matched to a gene. CDR1 is SGHTA, CDR2 FQGTGA, per germline. In DNA form, the CDR3 reads TGTGCCAGCAGCTTAACGGCAACTAGCGGACTCTACACAGATACGCAGTATTTT. It translates to CASSLTATSGLYTDTQYF. Filled out from reference TRBV7-3 and TRBJ2-3, the complete variable domain reads GAGVSQTPSNKVTEKGKYVELRCDPISGHTALYWYRQSLGQGPEFLIYFQGTGAADDSGLPNDRFFAVRPEGSVSTLKIQRTERGDSAVYLCASSLTATSGLYTDTQYFGPGTRLTVL.

This sequence joins TRBV27 and TRBJ2-7; 7 nucleotides match TRBD1. CDR1 MNHEY and CDR2 SMNVEV come from the germline V gene (reference sequence). V was pared by 5 bases and J by 5 bases, with 15 bases of the junction left unmatched. This CDR3 has 16 residues. The CDR3 sequence is CASSPLRQGLGNEQYF. The CDR3 DNA reads TGTGCCAGCAGTCCCCTCCGACAGGGCCTTGGGAACGAGCAGTACTTC.

The rearrangement uses TRBV18 and TRBJ1-3; 8 bases map to TRBD1. Per germline, CDR1 KGHSH and CDR2 LQKENI. CDR3 length: 18 amino acids. J lost 0 bases, V lost 2 bases, and 9 bases had no gene match. The CDR3 nucleotides are TGTGCCAGCTCACCATCAGGGACAGGCCCATACTCTGGAAACACCATATATTTT. It codes for CASSPSGTGPYSGNTIYF.

V is TRBV3-1 and J is TRBJ2-5; no reliable D call. The CDR3 totals 13 residues. Germline V gene lookup returns CDR1 LGHDT and CDR2 YNNKEL (reference sequence). The ends were cut back, 1 base at V and 7 bases at J, with 10 bases in the middle. In nucleotides, the CDR3 is TGTGCCAGCAGCCAAGGGCAGTTAAGGACCCAGTACTTC. As protein: CASSQGQLRTQYF.

In DNA, the CDR3 is TGCGCCAGCAGCCAAGATACCGGGACAGGGGCCCATGAGCAGTTCTTC. Translating gives CASSQDTGTGAHEQFF. The V call is TRBV4-1, the J call TRBJ2-1, with 10 bases identical to TRBD1. V was clipped by 0 bases and J by 8 bases; unmatched bases: 7. The CDR3 is made up of 16 amino acids. Germline-derived CDR1 and CDR2 are MGHRA and YSYEKL.

This clonotype has a handful of counts. V usage is TRBV5-5 and J usage is TRBJ1-2; D is undetermined. This CDR3 contains 13 residues. Looked up from germline, CDR1 is SGHKS and CDR2 is YYEKEE (reference sequence). V lost 5 bases, J lost 8 bases, and 16 bases lay in between. The CDR3 here is CASSLTANDGYTF. In DNA, the CDR3 is TGTGCCAGCAGTTTGACGGCCAACGACGGCTACACCTTC.

The gene calls are TRBV20-1 and TRBJ2-5; D not certain. The CDR3 contains 15 residues. The germline CDR1 and CDR2 sequences are DFQATT and SNEGSKA (reference sequence). Trimming removed 0 bases at V and 2 bases at J, with 13 bases between. The CDR3 DNA reads TGCAGTGCTAGAGAGTTTCCCCCAACTCAAGAGACCCAGTACTTC. Encoded protein: CSAREFPPTQETQYF.

This clonotype was counted a few times. V and J are TRBV5-1 and TRBJ1-6; possibly TRBD1 for D (6 bases). Germline loops: CDR1 SGHRS, CDR2 YFSETQ. V dropped 0 bases and J dropped 7 bases, with 14 bases sitting between them. CDR3 size: 16 residues. This CDR3 is CASSLDGGQPNSPLHF. Here the CDR3 DNA reads TGCGCCAGCAGCTTGGATGGGGGACAACCCAATTCACCCCTCCACTTT.

V usage is TRBV28 and J usage is TRBJ2-2; D possibly corresponds to TRBD1 (5 bases). Trimming removed 2 bases from V and 1 base from J, with 14 bases in between. Germline CDR1 and CDR2: MDHEN and SYDVKM. This CDR3 comprises 17 residues. The CDR3 sequence is CASSLVWGRENTGELFF. CDR3 coding DNA: TGTGCCAGCAGTTTAGTATGGGGCAGGGAGAACACCGGGGAGCTGTTTTTT. Together with reference TRBV28 and TRBJ2-2, the CDR3 gives the full variable domain: DVKVTQSSRYLVKRTGEKVFLECVQDMDHENMFWYRQDPGLGLRLIYFSYDVKMKEKGDIPEGYSVSREKKERFSLILESASTNQTSMYLCASSLVWGRENTGELFFGEGSRLTVL.

This clonotype was recorded many times. The chain employs TRBV12-3 or TRBV12-4 and TRBJ1-2, with 8 nucleotides matching TRBD1. The CDR3 extends over 12 amino acids. Here the CDR3 DNA reads TGTGCTAGTAGGCAGGGGGCGTATGGCTACACCTTC. It yields the protein CASRQGAYGYTF.

This chain uses TRBV4-3 with TRBJ1-5, with D hard to call. Germline CDR1 LGHNA, CDR2 YSLEER. The V gene lost 0 bases and the J gene lost 4 bases, with 16 bases spanning the gap. The CDR3 totals 17 residues. The CDR3 DNA is TGCGCCAGCAGCCAAGAGCGTGTGGCGACGGGGAATCAGCCCCAGCATTTT. Encoded protein: CASSQERVATGNQPQHF.

The sample holds a few counts of this clonotype. The chain joins TRBV7-6 to TRBJ1-4; no reliable D call. Looked up from germline, CDR1 is SGHVS and CDR2 is FNYEAQ. V lost 1 base and J 8 bases, leaving 8 bases between the germline ends. This CDR3 is 13 amino acids long. The CDR3 is CASSLGEVEKLFF. The CDR3 bases are TGTGCCAGCAGCTTAGGGGAGGTGGAAAAACTGTTTTTT.

The V and J genes are TRBV20-1 and TRBJ2-4; 7 nucleotides line up with TRBD1. Germline lookup yields CDR1 DFQATT and CDR2 SNEGSKA (reference sequence). The CDR3 covers 16 residues. The V segment lost 1 base and the J segment 8 bases; nucleotides outside the gene matches: 14. CDR3 in amino acids: CSARVIEGARVDIQYF. The CDR3 nucleotides read TGCAGTGCTAGAGTCATTGAGGGGGCGCGGGTGGACATTCAGTACTTC.

The chain combines TRBV20-1 with TRBJ2-7; 7 nucleotides line up with TRBD1. This CDR3 is built from 13 residues. V lost 7 bases and J lost 2; bases outside the gene matches: 8. CDR1 is DFQATT and CDR2 is SNEGSKA in the germline V gene (reference sequence). This CDR3 reads CSGTGQPTYEQYF. CDR3 sequence (DNA): TGCAGTGGAACGGGACAGCCTACCTACGAGCAGTACTTC.

The chain employs TRBV2 and TRBJ1-5; no firm D call. The CDR3 length is 14 residues. CDR1 SNHLY and CDR2 FYNNEI come from the germline V gene. The V end was cut by 4 bases, the J end by 0 bases, with 7 bases between. CDR3 sequence reads: CASSAARSNQPQHF. Written as DNA, the CDR3 is TGTGCCAGCAGTGCGGCGCGTAGCAATCAGCCCCAGCATTTT.

This clonotype was found a few times. The chain recombines TRBV24-1 with TRBJ2-6; 11 bases match TRBD1. Germline-derived CDR1 and CDR2 are KGHDR and SFDVKD. This CDR3 spans 19 amino acids. V dropped 2 bases and J dropped 3; count of bases not matched to a gene: 8. CDR3 bases: TGTGCCACCAGTGATTCCCTGGGACAGGGGGGAAGTGGGGCCAACGTCCTGACTTTC. Protein: CATSDSLGQGGSGANVLTF.

The chain couples TRBV3-1 to TRBJ2-5; tentatively, D is TRBD1 (6 bases). V gave up 2 bases and J gave up 0 bases, with 10 bases separating them. This CDR3 has 15 residues. Germline V gene data show CDR1 as LGHDT and CDR2 as YNNKEL (reference sequence). CDR3 in DNA: TGTGCCAGCAGCCAAAAAGGACAGTACCAAGAGACCCAGTACTTC. As protein: CASSQKGQYQETQYF.

The chain combines TRBV5-5 with TRBJ1-4; 10 bases fit TRBD1. This CDR3 contains 15 residues. Per germline, CDR1 SGHKS and CDR2 YYEKEE (reference sequence). Trimming cost V 1 base and J 8 bases; bases outside gene matches: 5. The CDR3 sequence is CASSLRGQGLEKLFF. The CDR3 nucleotides read TGTGCCAGCAGCTTGCGGGGACAGGGGCTGGAAAAACTGTTTTTT.